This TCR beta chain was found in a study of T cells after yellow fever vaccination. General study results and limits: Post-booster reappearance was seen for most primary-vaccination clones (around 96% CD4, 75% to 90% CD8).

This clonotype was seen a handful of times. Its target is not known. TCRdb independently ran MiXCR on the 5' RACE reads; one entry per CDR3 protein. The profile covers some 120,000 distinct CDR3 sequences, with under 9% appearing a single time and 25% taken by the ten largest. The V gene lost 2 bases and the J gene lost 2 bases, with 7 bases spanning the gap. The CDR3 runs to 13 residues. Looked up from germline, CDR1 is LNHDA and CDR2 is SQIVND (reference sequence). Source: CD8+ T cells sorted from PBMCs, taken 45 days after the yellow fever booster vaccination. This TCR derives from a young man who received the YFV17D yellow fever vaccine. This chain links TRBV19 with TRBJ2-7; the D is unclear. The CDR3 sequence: CASSIHYTYEQYF. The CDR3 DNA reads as TGTGCCAGTAGTATACACTATACCTACGAGCAGTACTTC.